The sequence of this T cell receptor beta chain was determined in a study of response to subunit inactivated influenza vaccine. The V end was cut by 2 bases, the J end by 14 bases, with 26 bases between. The CDR3 loop spans 16 amino acids. In germline, CDR1 is LGHDT, CDR2 YNNKEL (reference sequence). Study conclusions and caveats: Researchers suggested that each seasonal influenza vaccination recruits few new T cells.

On this clonotype itself: Its antigen is unidentified.

Via MiXCR, TCRdb re-called the RT-PCR reads, giving one row per CDR3 protein. This table holds about 650,000 distinct CDR3 sequences, around 13% found once. The source of this sequence is a man aged 45-65 years who received an inactivated influenza vaccine. J is TRBJ2-3 and V is TRBV3-1; unclear D gene. The sequenced sample was PBMCs from blood, obtained less than 15 days before vaccination. CDR3 in DNA: TGTGCCAGCAGCCAACATCGCTCAAGAGGCACACCTCGTATGTATTTT. Its protein product is CASSQHRSRGTPRMYF.